This TCR beta chain originates from a study of beta chain features in type 1 diabetes. The CDR3 is made up of 11 amino acids. The germline CDR1 and CDR2 sequences are SEHNR and FQNEAQ (reference sequence). The isolated RNA, all of it, was reverse transcribed, so expressed TCRB transcripts were what got sequenced. TCRdb keeps only in-frame clones here, not all; method: immunoSEQ multiplex PCR. The sample contains some 360,000 clones, around a fifth of which appear only once. Notes on the study in general: A moderate, significant TCRB CDR3 shortening appeared in type 1 diabetes across four CD4+ subsets.

This clone appeared a few times. The antigen is undetermined. Mismatch with germline at one junction end may stem from a read error. V is TRBV7-9 and J is TRBJ1-1; perhaps TRBD1 as D (5 bases). The sample taken for sequencing was naive CD4+ T cells from blood. The receptor was derived from a young woman in good health. CDR3 DNA: TGTGCCAGCAGTTTAGAGGGGGAAGCTTTCTTT. Amino acids: CASSLEGEAFF.